This T cell receptor beta chain was retrieved from a study of blood T cell repertoires in COVID-19. The CDR3 contains 16 residues. Looked up from germline, CDR1 is SGHNT and CDR2 is YYREEE (reference sequence). Germline trimming cut 4 bases from V and 5 bases from J; bases unmatched to any gene: 13. As processed by the authors: Estimates of nucleated cell counts were drawn from the amplification of reference gene primers. This table comes from immunoSEQ multiplex PCR, and its TCRdb copy is limited to in-frame clones, with some not included. V and J calls and clone size are copied from that table; D and trimming were computed from the DNA. The table records roughly 300,000 clones, roughly 90% of them present only once.

The gene calls are TRBV5-4 and TRBJ2-7; 9 bases are a match to TRBD2. Sequencing was done on a sample of PBMCs or T cells enriched from blood (not recorded which). This sequence was found in a woman between 25 and 40 years old who had recovered from COVID-19. CDR3 coding DNA: TGTGCCAGCAGCGAACCCGTAGCGGGAGAATTAGACGAGCAGTACTTC. Encoded protein: CASSEPVAGELDEQYF.